The next 28 T cell receptor beta chains were all read from a single sample in a study of blood T cells in healthy people across ages (dated by TCRdb to about 2015). Libraries were constructed by 5' RACE. TCRdb lists the instrument as Illumina HiSeq 2500. The second PCR ran for roughly 6 to 11 cycles and used a J-beta primer mix along with a sample-barcoded 5' primer. TCRdb reworked the public reads: Q25 trimming with fastp, MiXCR clone assembly, productive beta chains retained. Each CDR3 protein gets just one entry, which takes the most common genes and DNA from the rows behind it. In this sample the table shows over a million distinct CDR3 sequences, around 39% of which occur a single time. Under 8% of the sample belongs to the ten largest clones. The sequenced sample consisted of blood. The source is a woman aged 18-29 years in good health.

This clonotype has more than one count but fewer than ten. The chain couples TRBV12-3 or TRBV12-4 to TRBJ2-3, with TRBD1 matching over 7 bases. The CDR3 sequence is 13 residues long. V dropped 6 bases and J dropped 5; count of bases not matched to a gene: 5. This CDR3 is CASSGQARDTQYF. In DNA form, the CDR3 reads TGTGCCAGCAGCGGACAGGCGAGAGATACGCAGTATTTT.

The sample holds a few counts of this clonotype. V gene TRBV28 combines with J gene TRBJ1-1; D not resolved. The CDR3 length is 14 residues. V lost 10 bases to trimming and J lost 1 base, with 16 bases between them. Germline CDR1 MDHEN, CDR2 SYDVKM. In DNA form, the CDR3 reads TGTGCCACCCAGGTGGAGGAACCGAACACTGAAGCTTTCTTT. As protein: CATQVEEPNTEAFF.

V is TRBV5-1 and J is TRBJ2-6; tentative D call: TRBD1 (5 bases). Trimming cost V 5 bases and J 1 base, with 10 bases left between them. There are 15 residues in the CDR3. Germline V gene sequence: CDR1 SGHRS, CDR2 YFSETQ. The CDR3 bases are TGCGCCAGCAGACTAAGGGGATCTGGGGCCAACGTCCTGACTTTC. Its translation is CASRLRGSGANVLTF.

The chain uses TRBV4-1 and TRBJ2-3, with 8 bases matching TRBD2. The germline V gene has CDR1 MGHRA and CDR2 YSYEKL. The CDR3 consists of 17 residues. Losses at the gene ends were 4 bases for V and 0 bases for J; bases not matched to a gene: 9. The CDR3 DNA reads as TGCGCCAGCAGCCCAGGCTTGGGACTAGGAAGCACAGATACGCAGTATTTT. Its translation: CASSPGLGLGSTDTQYF.

V is TRBV5-1 and J is TRBJ2-1, with D possibly matching TRBD2 (6 bases). The V end was cut by 4 bases, the J end by 7 bases, with 15 bases between. Per the germline V gene, CDR1 is SGHRS and CDR2 is YFSETQ. CDR3 length: 14 amino acids. CDR3 nucleotides: TGCGCCAGCAGCGCCGGCGGGGTGGTGAATGAGCAGTTCTTC. It specifies CASSAGGVVNEQFF.

The chain carries TRBV5-1 and TRBJ2-6, with D possibly being TRBD1 or TRBD2 (5 bases each). Germline assignment: CDR1 SGHRS and CDR2 YFSETQ. Trimming removed 0 bases from V and 7 bases from J, with 14 bases in between. The length of the CDR3 is 16 residues. The CDR3 nucleotides are TGCGCCAGCAGCTTGGGGGGGACCAACCCAGCCAACGTCCTGACTTTC. Translating it yields CASSLGGTNPANVLTF.

This clonotype was recorded a few times. This chain links TRBV6-6 with TRBJ2-3; a possible D gene is TRBD2 (5 bases). V was trimmed by 7 bases and J by 5 bases, leaving 19 bases between them. The germline V gene has CDR1 MNHNY and CDR2 SVGAGI (reference sequence). The CDR3 is 15 residues long. CDR3 in amino acids: CASTTGGQREDTQYF. The CDR3 coding sequence is TGTGCCAGCACGACTGGCGGCCAACGGGAAGATACGCAGTATTTT.

The chain employs TRBV12-3 or TRBV12-4 and TRBJ2-5, with 12 bases matching TRBD2. The J call may be wrong; the DNA end is better matched by TRBJ2-7. CDR3 length: 16 residues. The CDR3 sequence: CASSPRTSGDYYEQYF. The CDR3 DNA reads TGTGCCAGCAGCCCCCGGACTAGCGGGGATTACTACGAGCAGTACTTC.

The rearrangement links TRBV10-1 to TRBJ2-5; 10 bases align to TRBD2. From germline, CDR1 is WNHNN and CDR2 SYGVQD (reference sequence). CDR3 length: 15 residues. J was trimmed by 5 bases and V by 4 bases; bases with no gene match: 7. The CDR3 sequence is CASSALTSGKETQYF. The CDR3, as DNA: TGCGCCAGCAGTGCCCTAACTAGCGGGAAGGAGACCCAGTACTTC.

The V and J genes are TRBV6-4 and TRBJ2-1; tentatively, D is TRBD1 or TRBD2 (5 bases each). CDR1 is MRHNA and CDR2 is SNTAGT in the germline V gene. The V end lost 4 bases, the J end lost 7 bases, and 14 bases lay between the germline ends. The CDR3 covers 14 residues. The CDR3 DNA is TGTGCCAGCAGTGTCGGGACGCCCGGGAATGAGCAGTTCTTC. Protein product: CASSVGTPGNEQFF.

Concerning this clonotype itself: The conserved phenylalanine or tryptophan is not found at the CDR3 terminus, so this likely reflects a read error. This chain connects TRBV25-1 to TRBJ2-7; TRBD1 matches 7 bases. After removal of 2 bases from V and 5 bases from J, the junction contained 3 bases not matched to a gene. The CDR3 runs to 13 residues. Germline-derived CDR1 and CDR2 are MGHDK and SYGVNS. CDR3 DNA: TGTGCCAGCAGTGAAAGGGGGCCGGACGAGCAGTACTTA. Translated: CASSERGPDEQYL.

This clonotype has only a few counts. The gene calls are TRBV6-5 and TRBJ2-7; 7 bases fit TRBD1. The CDR3 has 16 residues. Trimming at V came to 0 bases and at J to 0 bases, leaving 5 bases not matched to a gene. Per germline, CDR1 MNHEY and CDR2 SVGAGI. CDR3 coding DNA: TGTGCCAGCAGTTACTCGAACAGGGGATACTCCTACGAGCAGTACTTC. Its translation is CASSYSNRGYSYEQYF.

This chain links TRBV3-1 with TRBJ2-4; D is perhaps TRBD1 (6 bases). The V end was cut by 3 bases, the J end by 1 base, with 13 bases between. The CDR3 length is 16 residues. CDR1 LGHDT and CDR2 YNNKEL come from the germline V gene (reference sequence). The CDR3 region is CASSQGAGSAKNIQYF. CDR3 sequence (DNA): TGTGCCAGCAGCCAGGGGGCAGGGTCGGCCAAAAACATTCAGTACTTC.

This clonotype was detected a few times. The gene calls are TRBV21-1 and TRBJ2-7; TRBD1 is the table's D call, not checked against the DNA. TRBV21-1 is listed as a pseudogene. The CDR3 is made up of 14 amino acids. The CDR3 reads CASTNPGDSHEQYF. The DNA for the CDR3 is TGTGCCAGTACAAACCCCGGAGATTCCCACGAGCAGTACTTC.

V usage is TRBV5-6 and J usage is TRBJ2-7; D uncertain. The CDR3 spans 18 residues. Trimming stripped 3 bases from V and 0 bases from J, with 22 bases between. Germline V gene lookup returns CDR1 SGHDT and CDR2 YYEEEE. CDR3 amino acids: CASSSPWTAMSLSYEQYF. The CDR3 coding sequence is TGTGCCAGCAGCTCCCCCTGGACCGCGATGAGTCTCTCCTACGAGCAGTACTTC. Variable domain in full (rest from reference TRBV5-6 and TRBJ2-7): DAGVTQSPTHLIKTRGQQVTLRCSPKSGHDTVSWYQQALGQGPQFIFQYYEEEERQRGNFPDRFSGHQFPNYSSELNVNALLLGDSALYLCASSSPWTAMSLSYEQYFGPGTRLTVT.

This clonotype occurred many times. V gene TRBV29-1 combines with J gene TRBJ2-3; D is unresolved. V dropped 3 bases and J dropped 6 bases, with 4 bases sitting between them. Germline CDR1 is SQVTM and CDR2 is ANQGSEA. This CDR3 has 10 amino acids. CDR3 nucleotides: TGCAGCGTTGAGCCTGATACGCAGTATTTT. Its protein product is CSVEPDTQYF.

The chain carries TRBV30 and TRBJ2-1; 10 bases align to TRBD2. Germline CDR1 is GTSNPN and CDR2 is SVGIG (reference sequence). The CDR3 sequence is 16 residues long. Trimming removed 4 bases from V and 0 bases from J; junction bases left unmatched: 6. The chain's CDR3 is CAWTSGSTDSYNEQFF. The CDR3, as DNA: TGTGCCTGGACTAGCGGGAGTACCGACTCCTACAATGAGCAGTTCTTC.

The table lists this clonotype with a few counts. The chain couples TRBV12-3 or TRBV12-4 to TRBJ2-7; D is possibly TRBD1 (6 bases). V lost 5 bases and J lost 4, with 15 bases in between. This CDR3 is 14 amino acids long. The DNA of the CDR3 is TGTGCCAGCAGTGCCCCGGACAGTCTATACGAGCAGTACTTC. This translates into CASSAPDSLYEQYF.

V and J are TRBV6-5 and TRBJ2-7; 7 bases match TRBD2. Germline V CDR1 and CDR2: MNHEY, SVGAGI. This CDR3 comprises 16 residues. V shed 0 bases, J shed 3 bases, and the junction held 8 bases outside the gene matches. The CDR3 DNA follows: TGTGCCAGCAGTTACTCGTGGCTAGCGGAGGTCTACGAGCAGTACTTC. Protein: CASSYSWLAEVYEQYF.

This chain connects TRBV3-1 to TRBJ1-1; no definite D call. The V gene lost 3 bases and the J gene lost 6 bases, with 5 bases spanning the gap. From germline, CDR1 is LGHDT and CDR2 YNNKEL (reference sequence). The CDR3 runs 11 residues. CDR3 residues: CASSQTAEAFF. In DNA form, the CDR3 reads TGTGCCAGCAGCCAGACTGCTGAAGCTTTCTTT. The full variable domain, completed using reference TRBV3-1 and TRBJ1-1, is DTAVSQTPKYLVTQMGNDKSIKCEQNLGHDTMYWYKQDSKKFLKIMFSYNNKELIINETVPNRFSPKSPDKAHLNLHINSLELGDSAVYFCASSQTAEAFFGQGTRLTVV.

J is TRBJ2-5 and V is TRBV9; D unresolved. This CDR3 comprises 15 residues. Trimming left V 4 bases short and J 5 bases short, with 18 bases between. Germline-derived CDR1 and CDR2 are SGDLS and YYNGEE. The CDR3 bases are TGTGCCAGCAGCAACAACGGGCTAGAGTTGGAGACCCAGTACTTC. This translates into CASSNNGLELETQYF.

V usage is TRBV20-1 and J usage is TRBJ1-2; no firm D call. V lost 0 bases and J lost 0, with 8 bases in between. Germline V gene lookup returns CDR1 DFQATT and CDR2 SNEGSKA (reference sequence). There are 14 residues in the CDR3. The chain's CDR3 is CSARDGPANYGYTF. In nucleotides, the CDR3 is TGCAGTGCTAGAGATGGGCCAGCTAACTATGGCTACACCTTC.

This clonotype has only a few counts. The chain uses TRBV20-1 and TRBJ1-5; 9 bases agree with TRBD1. This CDR3 has 15 amino acids. In germline, CDR1 is DFQATT, CDR2 SNEGSKA (reference sequence). V was pared by 3 bases and J by 7 bases, with 10 bases of the junction left unmatched. CDR3 coding DNA: TGCAGTGCTAGGGGGACAGGGTTTCTTGGGCAGCCCCAGCATTTT. Its translation: CSARGTGFLGQPQHF.

A few counts support this clonotype. The chain couples TRBV20-1 to TRBJ2-1; 9 nucleotides match TRBD1. V lost 6 bases and J lost 0; bases outside the gene matches: 9. The CDR3 runs 16 residues. CDR1 and CDR2 (germline): DFQATT, SNEGSKA (reference sequence). The CDR3 bases are TGCAGTGCACCAGCCGGACAGGGGAGCTCCTACAATGAGCAGTTCTTC. Encoded protein: CSAPAGQGSSYNEQFF.

This clonotype was observed many times. The rearrangement joins TRBV3-1 to TRBJ1-2, with 7 positions matching TRBD1. CDR3 length: 13 amino acids. Per the germline V gene, CDR1 is LGHDT and CDR2 is YNNKEL (reference sequence). J lost 4 bases, V lost 4 bases, and 3 bases had no gene match. The CDR3 bases are TGTGCCAGCAGCCCGGGACAGACCTATGGCTACACCTTC. Translated: CASSPGQTYGYTF. The full variable domain, with the rest looked up from reference TRBV3-1 and TRBJ1-2, is DTAVSQTPKYLVTQMGNDKSIKCEQNLGHDTMYWYKQDSKKFLKIMFSYNNKELIINETVPNRFSPKSPDKAHLNLHINSLELGDSAVYFCASSPGQTYGYTFGSGTRLTVV.

V usage is TRBV12-3 or TRBV12-4 and J usage is TRBJ1-4; 12 positions match TRBD1. This CDR3 has 15 amino acids. V shed 6 bases, J shed 6 bases, and the junction held 5 bases outside the gene matches. CDR3 DNA: TGTGCCAGCAGCCGGGACAGGGGGCCGGATGAAAAACTGTTTTTT. Translated: CASSRDRGPDEKLFF.

This clonotype was counted a few times. V gene TRBV27 combines with J gene TRBJ1-2; D is uncertain. This CDR3 is built from 15 residues. CDR1 is MNHEY and CDR2 is SMNVEV in the germline V gene (reference sequence). V dropped 3 bases and J dropped 3 bases, with 14 bases sitting between them. In nucleotides, the CDR3 is TGTGCCAGCAGTTTCTCCAGGAGGGCTCACTATGGCTACACCTTC. Translated: CASSFSRRAHYGYTF.

This clonotype was found once. The chain has TRBV7-2 and TRBJ2-4; 9 nucleotides agree with TRBD2. The DNA end is a closer match to TRBJ2-5, so the J assignment may be wrong. The CDR3 spans 15 residues. CDR1 is SGHTA and CDR2 is FQGNSA in the germline V gene. CDR3 sequence reads: CASSLGLAISETQYF. CDR3 coding DNA: TGTGCCAGCAGCTTGGGACTAGCCATCTCAGAGACCCAGTACTTC.